This TCR beta chain is from a study of regulatory T cells in long-lasting Graves disease. TCR beta libraries were built with iRepertoire HTBI primers and Arm-PCR of CDR3 regions. One entry per CDR3 protein, called by TCRdb with MiXCR from the multiplex PCR reads. Among under 450,000 distinct CDR3 sequences listed, about a sixth were seen once. About this clonotype itself: Its antigen is still unknown.

Germline V lookup: CDR1 MGHRA, CDR2 YSYEKL. The CDR3 has 18 amino acids. V lost 2 bases and J lost 0, with 16 bases in between. Overall study results and limits: Persistent patients had more shared public clonotypes (fewer than 3,000) than new patients (approximately 920).

Time point here: newly diagnosed GD, antithyroid drugs for less than 3 months. RNA extracted from PBMCs served as the sequencing template. This sample also appeared in a second study, on T cells in Graves' hyperthyroidism and ophthalmopathy.

V gene TRBV4-1 combines with J gene TRBJ2-2; maybe TRBD1 (7 bases). The receptor was derived from a woman younger than 35 with Graves disease. The material sequenced was peripheral blood mononuclear cells (PBMCs), taken at new diagnosis, from a patient treated with antithyroid drugs. The CDR3 sequence: CASSQRSGGSSNTGELFF. CDR3 bases: TGCGCCAGCAGCCAAAGGTCAGGGGGGAGTTCGAACACCGGGGAGCTGTTTTTT.